The subject of this entry is one TCR beta chain. This clone showed up just a few times. The antigen this receptor binds is unknown. Per-base qualities were not stored, and no clone one base away is much larger. The cohort consisted of 600 to 750 healthy bone marrow donors. All cohort members were sampled while nominally healthy, although unrecorded immune exposures were likely present. The donor tested CMV seronegative and was one of the 352 seronegative cohort members. Every donor gave a peripheral blood sample, and the peripheral blood mononuclear cells from that sample were used for TCR beta sequencing. The Qiagen DNeasy Blood Extraction Kit was used to extract genomic DNA from the blood cell samples. The germline V gene gives CDR1 as SGDLS and CDR2 as YYNGEE. V and J lose 0 bases and 3 bases, and a span of 7 bases separates them. From the cysteine through the phenylalanine, the CDR3 covers 14 amino acids. Only CDR3 DNA is held: 42 bases, read in frame from base 1.

This sample is part of a study of cytomegalovirus exposure and HLA in healthy donors (TCRdb year 2017). Describing the broader study: In an earlier analysis of roughly 500 of the donors, around 290 Gb of sequence data and 100 million or so unique TCR beta sequences from about 190 million T cells were reported. Every repertoire in the discovery cohort had been generated on one and the same sequencing platform. The genetic ancestry cluster associated with self-reported Caucasian donors included about 84% of the approximately 430 genotyped donors. Among some 410 genotyped donors of the cohort, an average of approximately 250,000 unique TCR beta nucleotide sequences were sequenced per donor, around 20% of them non-productive. HLA typing included class I and class II loci at four-digit resolution. Roughly 290 gigabases of sequencing data and around 85 million unique TCR sequences made up an early release that covered over 550 HLA-typed donors. In the later analysis, no new phenotypic data were used to find candidate immune exposures; instead, reliance was placed on TCR beta sequences and their occurrence across donors. In a later genetic analysis, genome-wide SNP genotypes for about 55% of the roughly 700 donors were used, and that subset was treated as a discovery cohort. A separate validation cohort of 100 to 150 different subjects was used in addition to the roughly 640-subject first cohort. Using immunosequencing, the study profiled T cell repertoires from 500 to 800 subjects and related those repertoires to cytomegalovirus serostatus. Donor age, sex, ethnicity and CMV serostatus were collected together with the repertoire data. To predict cytomegalovirus infection status, the study brought together high-throughput TCR immunosequencing, statistical association of individual TCRs with disease status, and machine learning. Four or five DR-DQ haplotypes were handled as single units for association and clustering because linkage in the cohort was strong. Typing coverage differed by locus: A, B, C, DRB1 and DQB1 were typed in about 620-630 donors, DQA1 in about 500, DPA1 in roughly 590, and DPB1 in roughly 470. In an earlier analysis of several hundred of the donors, high-throughput TCR beta sequencing was used to judge whether each TCR beta V gene segment behaved as functional or pseudogenic. The aim of the study was to test whether cataloging public T cell receptors could identify signatures of past pathogen exposure. A later analysis re-examined previously published TCR beta repertoires from just over 650 donors and added high-resolution HLA genotyping to investigate patterns of TCR occurrence. The paper's findings and limits, for the study overall: A later analysis associated roughly 17,000 TCR beta sequences with specific HLA alleles at a false discovery rate of 0.05. A cluster of highly shared sequence variants was judged likely to be a technical artifact of the sequencing pipeline. Three of the identified cytomegalovirus-associated TCR beta chains were confirmed in vitro to be specific for cytomegalovirus antigens. In a later genetic analysis, a missense DCLRE1C variant was associated with V-gene and J-gene trimming of TCR beta chains, and the association was replicated in an independent cohort. The study gave a list of under 200 TCR beta chains associated with cytomegalovirus. Only TCR beta chains were sequenced in this cohort, and the absence of alpha or paired-chain data limited detectable features. A further reported finding was that TCR beta sequences accurately predicted the HLA-A and HLA-B alleles for most subjects in the first cohort. Most TCR sequences were observed very rarely across donors, whereas some public TCRs were present in many individuals. A later analysis found that HLA-associated TCR beta chains were more clonally expanded and had lower generation probabilities than equally common non-associated chains. Some IMGT-functional V segments, including TRBV6-2 and TRBV6-3, could not be told apart with the 87-base-pair reads, so those segments were excluded. HLA typing was unavailable for some donors at each locus, so association tests used only the typed subset. Strong co-occurrence of HLA alleles, especially DR and DQ, made assigning TCR associations to individual alleles difficult. Immune exposure information for the cohort was limited to CMV serostatus. The earlier analysis of 587 of the donors excluded fewer than 20 rarely observed V segments, including chromosome 9 orphons, because counts were too low. Compared with the approximately 710-donor mean, donors in an Asian-associated ancestry cluster had fewer N-insertions in productive TCRs, according to a later genetic analysis. Broadly in line with IMGT annotations, most TCR beta V segments showed up in productive rearrangements about 90% or about 30% of the time in an earlier analysis of several hundred of the donors. In both the original and validation cohorts, the classifier was reported to diagnose cytomegalovirus status with high specificity and sensitivity. Sequencing depth was assumed to be roughly uniform across donors in the presence/absence analyses, though that assumption may not hold. In a later analysis, TCR association rates were found to vary across HLA loci, with the most associated TCRs seen for DRB1 alleles and the fewest for HLA-C alleles. Several of the top co-occurrence clusters appeared to be linked to parvovirus B19, influenza, CMV and Epstein-Barr virus, according to a later analysis. In a later analysis, most CMV-associated TCR beta chains were found to appear HLA-restricted, with HLA associations seemingly driven largely by CMV exposure. The authors suggested that the approach could potentially be generalized to other disease states and immunological phenotypes. Correlated functional status among segregating V segments might be attributable to linkage disequilibrium, but an unknown experimental factor could not be ruled out.

Library preparation used the immunoSEQ multiplex PCR assay. The multiplex PCR relied on a mix of 60 forward primers for TCR Vbeta segments and 13 reverse primers for TCR Jbeta segments. The CDR3 region of rearranged TCR beta genes was amplified from genomic DNA with a multiplex PCR assay. The amplified TCR beta libraries were sequenced on the Illumina HiSeq System as 87-base-pair reads. Processing in the source paper ran as follows. A later analysis counted about 80 million unique TCR beta chains across the 650 to 700 repertoires, and around 12 million of these chains were shared by at least two donors. Raw reads were error-corrected and collapsed into unique sequences by a nearest-neighbor algorithm in which closely related sequences were merged to remove PCR and sequencing errors. Alignment of CDR3 sequences to IMGT reference sequences was used to assign V, D and J gene segments. For a sequence to be retained, a match of at least six nucleotides to both a V gene segment and a J gene segment was required. Rearrangements were classified as productive when the CDR3 lacked stop codons and remained in frame with V and J, and all other rearrangements were classified as non-productive. Following IMGT convention, CDR3 was defined as the stretch from the second conserved V-encoded cysteine to the conserved J-encoded phenylalanine. The earlier analysis of 587 of the donors excluded any sequence lacking an unambiguous match to a single V gene segment. An earlier analysis of about 590 of the donors classified V segments as functional when productive rearrangements were above 56.7% and as segregating when the standard deviation between donors was above 5%. A statistical classification framework was developed to diagnose cytomegalovirus status using the catalog of TCR beta chain sequences. V and J gene assignment, in a later analysis, came from comparing TCR nucleotide sequences with IMGT/GENE-DB human TR gene sequences. The TCRdist pipeline was used in a later analysis to assign CDR3 sequences and most-parsimonious VDJ recombination scenarios. In a later analysis, every TCR beta chain was defined by the combination of its CDR3 amino acid sequence and its V-gene family, and reads without a unique V-gene family were dropped. To address suspected cross-contamination and a sequencing artifact, a later analysis removed 592 highly shared, low-generation-probability nucleotide sequences. In a later analysis, a clonal expansion index for each public chain was calculated from normalized within-repertoire ranks of inferred template counts. A later analysis computed generation probabilities with a VDJ recombination model fitted to out-of-frame rearrangements, and checked the results against IGoR. A later analysis scored TCR-TCR, TCR-HLA and TCR-CMV co-occurrence with hypergeometric tests, applying a repertoire-size bias correction to TCR pairs. In a later analysis, false discovery rates were estimated by permuting HLA or CMV assignments 20 times. In a later analysis, co-occurring TCRs were grouped using DBSCAN, with TCRdist sequence similarity added in when clustering inside HLA-allele-positive subsets. For co-occurrence clustering, repertoires with fewer than 30,000 or more than 120,000 public chains were excluded, along with several repertoires with anomalous nucleotide sharing. Entries here come from immuneACCESS through TCRdb and include only in-frame sequences with V and J called. Some clones fail to appear in such tables; in the studies checked, an unresolved V gene covers under half of the shortfall, and the cause of the remainder is unknown. The DNA gave D and trimming, while V, J and clone size come from that table. In all, the sample holds 150,000 or so clones, and 60% to 85% of those were seen once. Roughly 4% of the sample lies in the top ten.

The receptor's source is a woman in her thirties or forties in good health and CMV-seronegative. The sequence is built from TRBV9 and TRBJ1-5; 5 matching bases give a weak D call of TRBD1. Sequences were obtained from PBMCs. For the CDR3, the sequence is CASSVGTNNQPQHF. DNA sequence: TGTGCCAGCAGCGTAGGGACAAACAATCAGCCCCAGCATTTT.